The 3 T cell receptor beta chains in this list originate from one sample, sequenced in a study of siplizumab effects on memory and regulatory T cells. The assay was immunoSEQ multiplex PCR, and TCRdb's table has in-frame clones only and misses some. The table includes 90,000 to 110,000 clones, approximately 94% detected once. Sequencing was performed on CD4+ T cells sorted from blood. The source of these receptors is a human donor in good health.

CDR3 protein: CASSFDGYSNQPQHF. The CDR3 DNA sequence: TGTGCCAGCAGCTTCGACGGTTATAGCAATCAGCCCCAGCATTTT. V gene TRBV7-2 combines with J gene TRBJ1-5; D unclear. Germline CDR1 reads SGHTA; CDR2 reads FQGNSA. V lost 3 bases and J lost 0, with 9 bases in between. The CDR3 contains 15 residues.

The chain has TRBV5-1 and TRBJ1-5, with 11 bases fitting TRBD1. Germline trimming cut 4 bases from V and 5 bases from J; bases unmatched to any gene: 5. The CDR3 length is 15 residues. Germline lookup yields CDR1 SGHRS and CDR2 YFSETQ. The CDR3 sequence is CASSPGTGGDQPQHF. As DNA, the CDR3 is TGCGCCAGCAGCCCTGGGACAGGGGGTGATCAGCCCCAGCATTTT.

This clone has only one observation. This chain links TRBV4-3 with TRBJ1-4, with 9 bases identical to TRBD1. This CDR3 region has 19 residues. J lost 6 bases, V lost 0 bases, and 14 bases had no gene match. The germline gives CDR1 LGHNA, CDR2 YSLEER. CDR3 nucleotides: TGCGCCAGCAGCCAAGACCGCGGGGACAGGGAGGGTATCGATGAAAAACTGTTTTTT. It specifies CASSQDRGDREGIDEKLFF.